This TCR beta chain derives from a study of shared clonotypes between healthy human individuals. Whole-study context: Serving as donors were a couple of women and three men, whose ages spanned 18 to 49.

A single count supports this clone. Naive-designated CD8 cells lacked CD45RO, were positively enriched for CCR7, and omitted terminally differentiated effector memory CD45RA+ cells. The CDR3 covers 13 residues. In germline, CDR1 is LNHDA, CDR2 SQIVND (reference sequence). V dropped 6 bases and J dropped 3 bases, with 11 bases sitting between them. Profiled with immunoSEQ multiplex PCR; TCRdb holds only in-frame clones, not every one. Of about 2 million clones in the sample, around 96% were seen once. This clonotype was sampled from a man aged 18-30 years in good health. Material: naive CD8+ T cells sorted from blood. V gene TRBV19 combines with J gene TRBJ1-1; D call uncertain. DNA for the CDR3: TGTGCCAGTAGACTGACGGGGTACACTGAAGCTTTCTTT. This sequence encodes CASRLTGYTEAFF.